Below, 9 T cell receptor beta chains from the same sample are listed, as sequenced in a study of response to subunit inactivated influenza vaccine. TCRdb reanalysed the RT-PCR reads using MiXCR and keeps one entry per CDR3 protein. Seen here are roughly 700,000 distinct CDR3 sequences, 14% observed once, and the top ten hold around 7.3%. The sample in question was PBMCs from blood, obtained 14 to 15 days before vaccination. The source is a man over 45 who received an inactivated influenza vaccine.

The CDR3 DNA reads TGTGCCAGCAGTCCCGGACTACACACCTACGAGCAGTACTTC. It yields the protein CASSPGLHTYEQYF. V and J are TRBV12-3 or TRBV12-4 and TRBJ2-7, with D perhaps TRBD2 (6 bases). The CDR3 covers 14 residues. V was clipped by 5 bases and J by 2 bases, with 13 bases between them.

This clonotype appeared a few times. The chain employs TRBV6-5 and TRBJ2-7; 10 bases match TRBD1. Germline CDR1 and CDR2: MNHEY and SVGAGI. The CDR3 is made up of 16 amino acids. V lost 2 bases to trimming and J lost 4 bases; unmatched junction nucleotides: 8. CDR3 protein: CASSYRGTGVIYEQYF. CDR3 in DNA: TGTGCCAGCAGTTACAGAGGGACAGGGGTTATTTACGAGCAGTACTTC.

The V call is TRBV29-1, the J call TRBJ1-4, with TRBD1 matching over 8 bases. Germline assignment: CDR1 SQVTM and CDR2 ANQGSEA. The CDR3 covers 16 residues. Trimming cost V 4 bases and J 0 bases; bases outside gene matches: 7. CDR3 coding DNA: TGCAGCGTTGTTGGGGGGACAGGAGCAACTAATGAAAAACTGTTTTTT. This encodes CSVVGGTGATNEKLFF.

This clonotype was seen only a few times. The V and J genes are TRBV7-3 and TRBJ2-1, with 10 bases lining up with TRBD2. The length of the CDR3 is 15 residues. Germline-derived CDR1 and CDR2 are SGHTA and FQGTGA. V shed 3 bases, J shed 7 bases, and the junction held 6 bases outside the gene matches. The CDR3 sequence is CASSFSSGGGNEQFF. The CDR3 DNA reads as TGTGCCAGCAGCTTCTCTAGCGGGGGTGGGAATGAGCAGTTCTTC.

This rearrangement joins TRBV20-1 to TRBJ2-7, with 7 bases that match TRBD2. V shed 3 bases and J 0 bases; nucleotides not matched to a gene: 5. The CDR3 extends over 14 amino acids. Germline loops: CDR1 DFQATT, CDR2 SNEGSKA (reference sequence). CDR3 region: CSARILAVSYEQYF. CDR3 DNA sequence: TGCAGTGCTAGGATCCTAGCGGTCTCCTACGAGCAGTACTTC.

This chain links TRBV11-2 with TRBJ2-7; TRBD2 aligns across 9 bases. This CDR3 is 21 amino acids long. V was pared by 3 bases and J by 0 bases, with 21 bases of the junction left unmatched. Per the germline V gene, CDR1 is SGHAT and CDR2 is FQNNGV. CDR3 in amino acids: CASSFGHSGGFEFKYSYEQYF. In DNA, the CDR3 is TGTGCCAGCAGCTTCGGGCATAGCGGGGGTTTCGAGTTTAAATACTCCTACGAGCAGTACTTC.

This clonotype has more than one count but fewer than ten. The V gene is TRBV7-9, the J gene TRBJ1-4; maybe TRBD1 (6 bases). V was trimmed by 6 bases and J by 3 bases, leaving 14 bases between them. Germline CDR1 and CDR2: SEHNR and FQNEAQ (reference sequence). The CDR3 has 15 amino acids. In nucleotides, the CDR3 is TGTGCCAGCAGTTCTAACAGGGAGGCTAATGAAAAACTGTTTTTT. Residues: CASSSNREANEKLFF.

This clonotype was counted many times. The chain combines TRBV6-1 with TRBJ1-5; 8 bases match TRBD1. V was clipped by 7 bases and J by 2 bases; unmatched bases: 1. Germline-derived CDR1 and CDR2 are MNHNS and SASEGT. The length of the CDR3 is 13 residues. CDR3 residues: CASKTGGNQPQHF. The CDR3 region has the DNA TGTGCCAGCAAGACAGGGGGCAATCAGCCCCAGCATTTT.

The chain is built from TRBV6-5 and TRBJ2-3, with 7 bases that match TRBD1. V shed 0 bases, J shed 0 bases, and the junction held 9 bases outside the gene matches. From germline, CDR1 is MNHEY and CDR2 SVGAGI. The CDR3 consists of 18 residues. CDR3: CASSYSRTGLISTDTQYF. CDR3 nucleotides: TGTGCCAGCAGTTACTCAAGGACAGGCCTTATAAGCACAGATACGCAGTATTTT.